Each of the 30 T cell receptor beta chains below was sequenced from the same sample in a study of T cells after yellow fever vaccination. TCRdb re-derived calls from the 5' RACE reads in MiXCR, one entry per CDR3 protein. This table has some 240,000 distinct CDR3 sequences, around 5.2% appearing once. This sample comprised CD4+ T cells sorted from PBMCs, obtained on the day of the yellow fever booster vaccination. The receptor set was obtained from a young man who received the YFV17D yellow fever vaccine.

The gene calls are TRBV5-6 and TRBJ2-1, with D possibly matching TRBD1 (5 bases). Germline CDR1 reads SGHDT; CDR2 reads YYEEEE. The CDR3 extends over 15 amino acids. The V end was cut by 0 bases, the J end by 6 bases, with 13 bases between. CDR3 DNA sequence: TGTGCCAGCAGCTTGGAGCAGGGTTGGGTCAATGAGCAGTTCTTC. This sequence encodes CASSLEQGWVNEQFF.

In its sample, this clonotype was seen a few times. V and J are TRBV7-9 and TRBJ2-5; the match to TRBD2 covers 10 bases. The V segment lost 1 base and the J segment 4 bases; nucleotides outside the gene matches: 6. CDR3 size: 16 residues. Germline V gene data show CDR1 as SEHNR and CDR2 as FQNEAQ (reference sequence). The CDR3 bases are TGTGCCAGCAGCTTAGATCGGCTAGCGGGGGCAGAGACCCAGTACTTC. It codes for CASSLDRLAGAETQYF.

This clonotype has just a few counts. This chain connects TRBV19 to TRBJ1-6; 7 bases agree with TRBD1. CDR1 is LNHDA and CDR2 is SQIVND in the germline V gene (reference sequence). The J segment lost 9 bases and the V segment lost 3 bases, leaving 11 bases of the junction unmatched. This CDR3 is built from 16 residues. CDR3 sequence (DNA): TGTGCCAGTAGTATCCAAGGCGGCCAGGGGGGTTCACCCCTCCACTTT. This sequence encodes CASSIQGGQGGSPLHF.

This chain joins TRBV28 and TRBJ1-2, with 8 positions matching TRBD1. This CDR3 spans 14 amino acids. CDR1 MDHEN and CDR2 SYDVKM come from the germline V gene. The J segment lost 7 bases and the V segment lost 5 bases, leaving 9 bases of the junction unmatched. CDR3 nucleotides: TGTGCCAGCAGTCCTCAGGACAGGGAGGTTGGCTACACCTTC. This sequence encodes CASSPQDREVGYTF.

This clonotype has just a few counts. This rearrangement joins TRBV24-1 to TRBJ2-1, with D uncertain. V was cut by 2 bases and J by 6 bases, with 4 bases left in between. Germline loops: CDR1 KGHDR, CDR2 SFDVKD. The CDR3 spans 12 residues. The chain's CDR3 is CATSDSSNEQFF. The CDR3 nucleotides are TGTGCCACCAGTGATTCTTCCAATGAGCAGTTCTTC.

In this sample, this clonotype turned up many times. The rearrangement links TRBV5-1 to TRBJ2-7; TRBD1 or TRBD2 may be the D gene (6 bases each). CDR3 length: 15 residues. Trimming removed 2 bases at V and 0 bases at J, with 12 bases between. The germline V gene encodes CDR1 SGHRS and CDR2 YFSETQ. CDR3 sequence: CASSFQGGNSYEQYF. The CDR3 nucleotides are TGCGCCAGCAGCTTTCAAGGGGGGAACTCCTACGAGCAGTACTTC.

The CDR3 sequence is CASSPDRGGEQYV. The CDR3 region has the DNA TGTGCCAGCAGCCCTGACAGGGGAGGAGAGCAGTACGTC. The rearrangement joins TRBV7-2 to TRBJ2-7, with 8 bases matching TRBD1. The CDR3 totals 13 residues. The ends lost 5 bases at V and 7 bases at J; junction bases unmatched: 7. Germline V gene sequence: CDR1 SGHTA, CDR2 FQGNSA.

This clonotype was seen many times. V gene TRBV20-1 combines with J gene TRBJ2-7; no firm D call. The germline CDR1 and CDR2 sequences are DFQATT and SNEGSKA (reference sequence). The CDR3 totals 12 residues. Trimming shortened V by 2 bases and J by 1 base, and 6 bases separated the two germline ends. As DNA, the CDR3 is TGCAGTGCTAGAATGGGTTCCTACGAGCAGTACTTC. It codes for CSARMGSYEQYF.

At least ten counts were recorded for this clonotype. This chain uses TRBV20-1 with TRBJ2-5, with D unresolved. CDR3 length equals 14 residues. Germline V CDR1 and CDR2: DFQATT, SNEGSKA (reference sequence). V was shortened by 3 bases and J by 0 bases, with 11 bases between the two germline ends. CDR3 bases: TGCAGTGCTAGTCCTGTCGGATACCAAGAGACCCAGTACTTC. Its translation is CSASPVGYQETQYF.

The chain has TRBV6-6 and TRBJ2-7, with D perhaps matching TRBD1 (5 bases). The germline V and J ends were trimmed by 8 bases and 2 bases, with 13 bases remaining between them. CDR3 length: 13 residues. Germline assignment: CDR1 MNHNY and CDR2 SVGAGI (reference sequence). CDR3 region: CASLRGTTYEQYF. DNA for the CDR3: TGTGCCAGCCTAAGGGGCACCACCTACGAGCAGTACTTC.

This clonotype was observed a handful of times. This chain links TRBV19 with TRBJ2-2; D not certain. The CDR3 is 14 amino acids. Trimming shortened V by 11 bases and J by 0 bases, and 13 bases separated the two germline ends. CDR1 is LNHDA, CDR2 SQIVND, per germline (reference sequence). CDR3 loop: CASATGPNTGELFF. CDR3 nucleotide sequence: TGTGCCTCCGCAACCGGACCGAACACCGGGGAGCTGTTTTTT.

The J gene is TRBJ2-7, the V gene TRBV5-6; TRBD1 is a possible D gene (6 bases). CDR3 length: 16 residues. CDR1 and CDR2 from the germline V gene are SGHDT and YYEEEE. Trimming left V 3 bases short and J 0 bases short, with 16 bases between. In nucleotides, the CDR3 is TGTGCCAGCAGCTCCTACAGGGTTACTGGCTCCTACGAGCAGTACTTC. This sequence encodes CASSSYRVTGSYEQYF.

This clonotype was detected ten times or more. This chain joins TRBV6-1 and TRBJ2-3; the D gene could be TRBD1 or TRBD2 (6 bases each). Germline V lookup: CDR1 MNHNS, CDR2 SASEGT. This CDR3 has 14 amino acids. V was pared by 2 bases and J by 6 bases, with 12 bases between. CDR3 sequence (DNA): TGTGCCAGCAGTGAAAAGGGGGGCTATGATACGCAGTATTTT. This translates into CASSEKGGYDTQYF.

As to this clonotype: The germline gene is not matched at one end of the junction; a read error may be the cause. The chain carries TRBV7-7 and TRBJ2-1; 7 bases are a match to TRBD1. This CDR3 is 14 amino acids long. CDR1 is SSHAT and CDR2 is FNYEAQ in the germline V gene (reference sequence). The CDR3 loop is CASSLGGVGDEQFF. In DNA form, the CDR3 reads TGTGCTAGCAGCTTAGGGGGCGTCGGGGATGAGCAGTTCTTC.

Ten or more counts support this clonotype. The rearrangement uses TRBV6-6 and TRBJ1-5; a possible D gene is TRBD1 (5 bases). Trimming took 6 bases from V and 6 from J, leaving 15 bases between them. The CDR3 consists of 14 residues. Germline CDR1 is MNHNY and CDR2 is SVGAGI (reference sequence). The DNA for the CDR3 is TGTGCCAGCAGCCTACAAGGGGTTGGTCAGCCCCAGCATTTT. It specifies CASSLQGVGQPQHF.

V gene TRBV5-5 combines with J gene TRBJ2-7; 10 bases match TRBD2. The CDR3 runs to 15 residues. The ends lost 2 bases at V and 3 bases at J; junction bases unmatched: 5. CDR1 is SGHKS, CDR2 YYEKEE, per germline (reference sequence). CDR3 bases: TGTGCCAGCAGCTTCAGTCTAGCGGGGGACTACGAGCAGTACGTC. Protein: CASSFSLAGDYEQYV.

CDR3 nucleotide sequence: TGTGCCAGCAGCTCCCAGACAGGCCCTAATGAAAAACTGTTTTTT. Translating gives CASSSQTGPNEKLFF. This rearrangement joins TRBV7-2 to TRBJ1-4, with D possibly being TRBD1 (6 bases). Germline V CDR1 and CDR2: SGHTA, FQGNSA. The ends were cut back, 4 bases at V and 3 bases at J, with 12 bases in the middle. CDR3 length equals 15 residues.

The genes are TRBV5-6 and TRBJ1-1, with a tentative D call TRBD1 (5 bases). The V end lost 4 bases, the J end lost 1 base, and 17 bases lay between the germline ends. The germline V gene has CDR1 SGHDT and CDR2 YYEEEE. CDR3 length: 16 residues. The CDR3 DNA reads TGTGCCAGCAGCAACCTGGTCGGGGCCTGGAACACTGAAGCTTTCTTT. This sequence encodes CASSNLVGAWNTEAFF. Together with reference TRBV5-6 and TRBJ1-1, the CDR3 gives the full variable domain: DAGVTQSPTHLIKTRGQQVTLRCSPKSGHDTVSWYQQALGQGPQFIFQYYEEEERQRGNFPDRFSGHQFPNYSSELNVNALLLGDSALYLCASSNLVGAWNTEAFFGQGTRLTVV.

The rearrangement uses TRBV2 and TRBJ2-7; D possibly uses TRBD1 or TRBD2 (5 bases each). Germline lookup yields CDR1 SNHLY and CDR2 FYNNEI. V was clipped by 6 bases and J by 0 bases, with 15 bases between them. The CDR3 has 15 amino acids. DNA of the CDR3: TGTGCCAGCAGGGAGGCAGGGTTCAGCTCCTACGAGCAGTACGTC. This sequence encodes CASREAGFSSYEQYV.

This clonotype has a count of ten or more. The CDR3 sequence: CASSFVGGGTEAFF. The DNA for the CDR3 is TGTGCCAGCAGTTTTGTTGGAGGGGGCACTGAAGCTTTCTTT. The chain joins TRBV28 to TRBJ1-1; perhaps TRBD1 as D (6 bases). Per germline, CDR1 MDHEN and CDR2 SYDVKM. The CDR3 contains 14 residues. V was shortened by 3 bases and J by 4 bases, with 12 bases between the two germline ends.

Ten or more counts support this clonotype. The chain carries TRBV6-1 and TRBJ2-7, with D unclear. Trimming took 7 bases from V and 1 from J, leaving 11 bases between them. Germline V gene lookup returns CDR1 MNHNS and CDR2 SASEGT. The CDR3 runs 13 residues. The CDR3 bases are TGTGCCAGCAACCGAGACATGTCCTACGAGCAGTACTTC. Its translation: CASNRDMSYEQYF.

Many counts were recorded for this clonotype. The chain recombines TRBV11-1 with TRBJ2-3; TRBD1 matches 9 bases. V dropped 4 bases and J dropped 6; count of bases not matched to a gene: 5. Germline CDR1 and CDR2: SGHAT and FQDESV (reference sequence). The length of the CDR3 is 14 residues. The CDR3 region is CASSWDRVLDTQYF. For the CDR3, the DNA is TGTGCCAGCAGCTGGGACAGGGTTTTGGATACGCAGTATTTT.

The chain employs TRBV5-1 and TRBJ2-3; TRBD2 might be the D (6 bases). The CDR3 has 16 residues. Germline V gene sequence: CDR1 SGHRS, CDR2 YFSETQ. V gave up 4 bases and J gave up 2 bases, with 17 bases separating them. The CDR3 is CASSPPRGTSTDTQYF. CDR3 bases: TGCGCCAGCAGCCCCCCTCGGGGGACTTCCACAGATACGCAGTATTTT.

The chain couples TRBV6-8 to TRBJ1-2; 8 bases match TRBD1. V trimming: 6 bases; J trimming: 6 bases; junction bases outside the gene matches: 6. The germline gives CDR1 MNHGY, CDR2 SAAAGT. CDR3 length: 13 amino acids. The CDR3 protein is CASSARTGNGYTF. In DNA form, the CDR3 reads TGTGCCAGCAGCGCAAGGACAGGGAATGGCTACACCTTC.

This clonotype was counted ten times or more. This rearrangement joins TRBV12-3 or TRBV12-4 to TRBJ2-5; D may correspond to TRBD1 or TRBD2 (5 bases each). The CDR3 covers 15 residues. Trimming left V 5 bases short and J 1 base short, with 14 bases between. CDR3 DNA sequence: TGTGCCAGCAGTGCGGGCGAGGGGTTCCAAGAGACCCAGTACTTC. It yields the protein CASSAGEGFQETQYF.

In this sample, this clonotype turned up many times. The CDR3: CASSPPRSEQYF. CDR3 in DNA: TGTGCCAGCAGCCCACCCCGTTCCGAGCAGTACTTC. J is TRBJ2-7 and V is TRBV7-9; no clear D gene. Germline CDR1 SEHNR, CDR2 FQNEAQ (reference sequence). Trimming pared 5 bases from V and 6 bases from J, leaving 11 bases between. The CDR3 consists of 12 residues.

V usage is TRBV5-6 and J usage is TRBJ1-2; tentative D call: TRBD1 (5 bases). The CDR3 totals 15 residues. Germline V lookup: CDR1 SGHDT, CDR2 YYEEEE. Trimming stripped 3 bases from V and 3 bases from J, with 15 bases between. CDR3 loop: CASSWGFGGDYGYTF. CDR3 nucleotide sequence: TGTGCCAGCAGCTGGGGGTTTGGGGGTGACTATGGCTACACCTTC.

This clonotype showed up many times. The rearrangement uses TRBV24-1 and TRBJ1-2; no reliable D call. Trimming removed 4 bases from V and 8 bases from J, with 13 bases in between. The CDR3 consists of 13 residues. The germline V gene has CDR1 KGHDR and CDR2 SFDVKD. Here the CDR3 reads CATSDGGTWGYTF. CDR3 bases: TGTGCCACCAGTGACGGCGGAACCTGGGGCTACACCTTC.

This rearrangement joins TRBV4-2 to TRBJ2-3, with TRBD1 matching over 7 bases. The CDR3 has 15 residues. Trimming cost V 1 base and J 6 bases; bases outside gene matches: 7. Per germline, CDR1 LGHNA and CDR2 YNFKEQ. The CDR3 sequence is CASSQGQGVGDTQYF. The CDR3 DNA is TGTGCCAGCAGCCAAGGTCAGGGGGTAGGGGATACGCAGTATTTT.

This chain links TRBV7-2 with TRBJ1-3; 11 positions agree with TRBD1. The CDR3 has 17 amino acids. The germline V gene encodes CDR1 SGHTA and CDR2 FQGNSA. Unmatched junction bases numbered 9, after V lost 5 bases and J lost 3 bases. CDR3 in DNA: TGTGCCAGCAGCCCATGGACAGGGGGCTCTTATGGAAACACCATATATTTT. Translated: CASSPWTGGSYGNTIYF.